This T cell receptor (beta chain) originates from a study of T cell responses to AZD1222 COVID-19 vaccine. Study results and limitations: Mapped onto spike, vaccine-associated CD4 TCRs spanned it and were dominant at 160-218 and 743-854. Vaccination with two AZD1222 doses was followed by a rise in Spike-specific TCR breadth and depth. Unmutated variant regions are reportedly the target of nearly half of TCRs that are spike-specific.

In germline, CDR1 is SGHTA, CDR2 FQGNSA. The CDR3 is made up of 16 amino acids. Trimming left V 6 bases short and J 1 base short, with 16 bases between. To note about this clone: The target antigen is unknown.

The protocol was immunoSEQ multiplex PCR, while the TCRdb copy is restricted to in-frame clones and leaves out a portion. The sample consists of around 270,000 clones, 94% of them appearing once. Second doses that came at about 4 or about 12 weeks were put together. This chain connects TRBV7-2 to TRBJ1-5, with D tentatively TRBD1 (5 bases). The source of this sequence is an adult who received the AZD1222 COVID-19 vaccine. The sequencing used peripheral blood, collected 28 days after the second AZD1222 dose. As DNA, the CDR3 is TGTGCCAGCAGTCGGGGAGGGGCCCTGAGCAATCAGCCCCAGCATTTT. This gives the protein CASSRGGALSNQPQHF.